This TCR beta chain was observed in a study of T cell responses to AZD1222 COVID-19 vaccine. Study-wide findings and caveats: CD4 TCRs covered the whole spike, strongest at regions 160-218 and 743-854. Unmutated regions of variants are reportedly targeted by nearly half of spike-specific TCRs. Two AZD1222 administrations were followed by greater Spike-specific TCR breadth and depth.

V dropped 5 bases and J dropped 1 base, with 8 bases sitting between them. The CDR3 is made up of 13 amino acids. Comments on this clone: What it binds is unknown.

Clones were sequenced by immunoSEQ multiplex PCR, and TCRdb holds only the in-frame ones, with some missing. The data hold over 150,000 clones, with 70% to 90% observed a single time. The origin of this receptor is an adult who received the AZD1222 COVID-19 vaccine. The J gene is TRBJ2-5, the V gene TRBV12-3 or TRBV12-4, with D possibly TRBD1 on 6 matching bases. Sequences were derived from peripheral blood, sampled 28 days after the second AZD1222 dose. CDR3 DNA sequence: TGTGCCAGCAGTCTACAGGGCCAAGAGACCCAGTACTTC. Protein sequence: CASSLQGQETQYF.